This T cell receptor beta chain was observed in a study of beta chain features in type 1 diabetes. Study-wide context: Sorted cell examination encompassed roughly 110,000,000 cells across all samples.

Study conclusions and caveats: High TCR expression in some cells could lead to their over-representation in cDNA sequencing. Individuals with type 1 diabetes displayed fewer insertions and more deletions at VDJ junctions.

This clone was found a few times. Antigen specificity is unknown. TCRB transcripts that were expressed got sequenced, as all of the isolated RNA had been reverse transcribed. Sequencing was performed with immunoSEQ multiplex PCR; in TCRdb, only in-frame clones are kept and a portion is missing. The repertoire holds around 320,000 clones, with around 13% as singletons. V gave up 6 bases and J gave up 3 bases, with 12 bases separating them. CDR3 length: 14 residues. Germline-derived CDR1 and CDR2 are SGHRS and YFSETQ. Sequenced: central memory CD4+ T cells from blood. The TCR was taken from a man younger than 40 in good health. The genes are TRBV5-1 and TRBJ1-4; no clear D gene. CDR3 amino acids: CASTSAAANEKLFF. The CDR3 DNA reads TGCGCCAGCACTTCTGCAGCCGCTAATGAAAAACTGTTTTTT.